Listed here is a single TCR beta chain. Its target is unknown. These data come from a study of shared clonotypes between healthy human individuals. Turning to the study itself: Donors consisted of two women and a few men between 18 and 49.

Study-wide results and limits: Rarefaction exposed incomplete sorted-subset sequencing despite large depth.

Naive CD8 cells lacked CD45RO and underwent positive selection for CCR7, leaving out terminally differentiated effector memory CD45RA+ cells. Profiling relied on immunoSEQ multiplex PCR, and the TCRdb table lists in-frame clones only, not all of them. The data contain about 2 million clones, 85% to 95% of them seen just once; the ten biggest clones take up 1% to 1.5%. The CDR3 is made up of 14 amino acids. Losses at the gene ends were 4 bases for V and 8 bases for J; bases not matched to a gene: 7. The germline V gene encodes CDR1 ENHRY and CDR2 SYGVKD. The sequenced sample was naive CD8+ T cells sorted from blood. The rearrangement joins TRBV10-3 to TRBJ1-4; TRBD1 aligns across 7 bases. This receptor was identified in a man aged 18 to 35 in good health. CDR3 residues: CAISGQGSEEKLFF. CDR3 nucleotide sequence: TGTGCCATCAGTGGACAGGGAAGTGAGGAAAAACTGTTTTTT.